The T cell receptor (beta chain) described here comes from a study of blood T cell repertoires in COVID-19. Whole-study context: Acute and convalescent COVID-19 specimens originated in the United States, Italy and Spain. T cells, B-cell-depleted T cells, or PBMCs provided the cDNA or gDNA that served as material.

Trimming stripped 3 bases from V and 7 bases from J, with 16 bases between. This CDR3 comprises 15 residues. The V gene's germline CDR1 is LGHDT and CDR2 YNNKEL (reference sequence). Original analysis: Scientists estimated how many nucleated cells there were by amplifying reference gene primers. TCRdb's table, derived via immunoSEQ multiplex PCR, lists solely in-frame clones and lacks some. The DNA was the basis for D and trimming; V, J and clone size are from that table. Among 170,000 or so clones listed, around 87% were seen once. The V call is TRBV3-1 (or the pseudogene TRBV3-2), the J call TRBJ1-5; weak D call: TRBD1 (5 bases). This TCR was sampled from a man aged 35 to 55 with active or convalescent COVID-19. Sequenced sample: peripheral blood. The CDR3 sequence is CASSQSTSGWQPQHF. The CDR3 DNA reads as TGTGCCAGCAGCCAGTCCACCTCAGGGTGGCAGCCCCAGCATTTT.